The present T cell receptor beta chain was sequenced within a study of blood T cells in healthy people across ages. Then a second PCR, running roughly 6 to 11 cycles, was carried out with a sample-barcoded 5' primer and a J-beta primer mix. TCRdb re-analysed the 5' RACE reads in MiXCR, keeping a single row per CDR3 protein. The sample yields about 1,800,000 distinct CDR3 sequences, 28% seen once. Study-wide results and limits: Per million T cells, TCR beta diversity dropped roughly linearly as age increased. Researchers judged that diversity estimates from one million T cells fell short of true values. In these data, TCR beta diversity tracked strongly with naive T cell percentage.

V trimming: 8 bases; J trimming: 4 bases; junction bases outside the gene matches: 4. There are 12 residues in the CDR3. This clonotype was seen ten or more times. Its antigen remains unidentified. Sequenced material: blood. This receptor was taken from a woman in her 30s in good health. The chain couples TRBV12-3 or TRBV12-4 to TRBJ2-5, with TRBD2 identical over 7 bases. The CDR3 protein is CASGTTRETQYF. In nucleotides, the CDR3 is TGTGCCAGCGGGACTACAAGAGAGACCCAGTACTTC.